This TCR beta chain was sequenced for a study of blood T cell repertoires in COVID-19. Method: immunoSEQ multiplex PCR; TCRdb's copy keeps in-frame clones and lacks some. The profile shows about 99,000 clones, approximately 84% of them singletons. The germline gives CDR1 SEHNR, CDR2 FQNEAQ (reference sequence). V lost 5 bases, J lost 4 bases, and 8 bases stayed unmatched. This CDR3 has 15 amino acids. Material for sequencing was peripheral blood. This chain connects TRBV7-9 to TRBJ1-1; 9 nucleotides agree with TRBD1. This TCR derives from a man aged 60-69 years with acute or convalescent COVID-19. CDR3 coding DNA: TGTGCCAGCAGCCTCCGCGACAGGGGGACCACTGAAGCTTTCTTT. Amino acids: CASSLRDRGTTEAFF. Full variable domain (missing parts from reference TRBV7-9 and TRBJ1-1): DTGVSQNPRHKITKRGQNVTFRCDPISEHNRLYWYRQTLGQGPEFLTYFQNEAQLEKSRLLSDRFSAERPKGSFSTLEIQRTEQGDSAMYLCASSLRDRGTTEAFFGQGTRLTVV.